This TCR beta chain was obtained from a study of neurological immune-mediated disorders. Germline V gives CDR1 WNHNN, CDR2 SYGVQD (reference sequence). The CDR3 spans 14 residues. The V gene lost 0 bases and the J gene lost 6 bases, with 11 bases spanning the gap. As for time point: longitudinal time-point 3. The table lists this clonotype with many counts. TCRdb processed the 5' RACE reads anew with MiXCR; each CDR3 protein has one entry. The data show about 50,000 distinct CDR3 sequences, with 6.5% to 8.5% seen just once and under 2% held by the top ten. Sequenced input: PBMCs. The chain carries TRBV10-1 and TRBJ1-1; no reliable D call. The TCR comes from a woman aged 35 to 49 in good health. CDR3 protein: CASSESAVRSEAFF. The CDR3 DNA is TGCGCCAGCAGTGAGTCAGCAGTTCGCTCTGAAGCTTTCTTT.